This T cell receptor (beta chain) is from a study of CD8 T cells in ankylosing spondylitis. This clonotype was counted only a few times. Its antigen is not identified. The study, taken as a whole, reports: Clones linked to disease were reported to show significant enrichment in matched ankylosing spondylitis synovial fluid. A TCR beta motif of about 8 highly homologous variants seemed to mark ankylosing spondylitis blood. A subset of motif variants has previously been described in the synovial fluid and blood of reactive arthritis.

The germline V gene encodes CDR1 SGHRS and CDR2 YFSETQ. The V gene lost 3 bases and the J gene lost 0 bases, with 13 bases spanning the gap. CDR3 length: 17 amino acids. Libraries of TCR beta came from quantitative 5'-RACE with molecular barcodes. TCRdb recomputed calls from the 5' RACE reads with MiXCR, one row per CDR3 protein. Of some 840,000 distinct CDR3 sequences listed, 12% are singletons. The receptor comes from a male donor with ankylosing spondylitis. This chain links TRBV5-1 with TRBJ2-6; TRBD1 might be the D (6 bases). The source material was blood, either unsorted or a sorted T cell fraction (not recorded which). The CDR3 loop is CASSSGQPFSGANVLTF. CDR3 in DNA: TGCGCCAGCAGCTCCGGACAGCCTTTCTCTGGGGCCAACGTCCTGACTTTC. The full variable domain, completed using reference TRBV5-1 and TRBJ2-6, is KAGVTQTPRYLIKTRGQQVTLSCSPISGHRSVSWYQQTPGQGLQFLFEYFSETQRNKGNFPGRFSGRQFSNSRSEMNVSTLELGDSALYLCASSSGQPFSGANVLTFGAGSRLTVL.